This TCR beta chain appears in the sequencing data of a study of cytomegalovirus exposure and HLA in healthy donors. The wider study: About 180 million T cells yielded 100 million to 130 million unique TCR beta sequences, as an earlier analysis found.

Trimming cost V 2 bases and J 1 base; bases outside gene matches: 4. Germline loops: CDR1 SGHDT, CDR2 YYEEEE. The CDR3 totals 17 residues. Study-wide results and caveats: Researchers catalogued roughly 170 TCR beta chains as cytomegalovirus-associated. Later, TCR association rates were found to vary by HLA locus, highest for DRB1 and lowest for HLA-C.

PCR was performed using 60 Vbeta and 13 Jbeta primers. The table came from immunoSEQ multiplex PCR; TCRdb's copy has only in-frame clones and leaves some out. The data contain approximately 150,000 clones, over 70% of them seen just once; the ten biggest clones take up roughly 4.7%. A note on this clone: Its antigen is unidentified.

The chain joins TRBV5-6 to TRBJ1-5; 12 bases map to TRBD1. The TCR was taken from a man aged 40-49 years in good health and CMV-seronegative. The sample was PBMCs. Here the CDR3 reads CASSLGTGGWSNQPQHF. For the CDR3, the DNA is TGTGCCAGCAGCTTAGGGACAGGGGGCTGGAGCAATCAGCCCCAGCATTTT.